The rows below give T cell receptor beta chains drawn from one sample of a study of blood T cell repertoires in COVID-19. The protocol was immunoSEQ multiplex PCR, while the TCRdb copy is restricted to in-frame clones and leaves out a portion. The repertoire holds fewer than 150,000 clones, with 75% to 90% as singletons. The sample consisted of peripheral blood. The receptors come from a human donor in a cohort sampled during active COVID-19. CDR3s leave out the opening cysteine and the closing phenylalanine or tryptophan. D genes are given only for firm matches.

v_call	d_call	j_call	cdr3_aa
TRBV28	.	TRBJ1-2	ASSSQSGDGYT
TRBV6-6	.	TRBJ1-1	ASQTGSIGSTEAF
TRBV5-1	TRBD1	TRBJ1-1	ASSLEGQGAFTEAF
TRBV28	TRBD1	TRBJ2-1	ATEGDRTHNEQF
TRBV2	.	TRBJ2-7	ATHRNTVEQY
TRBV10-2	.	TRBJ2-6	ASSDREFSGANVLT
TRBV15	.	TRBJ2-2	ATSRMFADTGELF
TRBV27	TRBD2	TRBJ2-1	ASAGLAGDHNEQF
TRBV19	.	TRBJ1-1	ASRHKNTEAF
TRBV9	TRBD2	TRBJ2-5	ASSAGLAELRTQY
TRBV19	.	TRBJ2-7	ASRDMDEQY
TRBV19	.	TRBJ2-4	ASSITISSGYKNIQY
TRBV6-5	.	TRBJ1-1	ASSYSQGNTEAF
TRBV10-3	TRBD2	TRBJ2-3	AIAPQAGTMTDTQY
TRBV6-5	.	TRBJ2-7	ASSTGSSFYEQY
TRBV10-3	TRBD1	TRBJ2-2	AISSTGGDTGELF
TRBV7-2	.	TRBJ2-1	ASSSLGGRHNEQF
TRBV6-6	.	TRBJ1-6	ASSYVKESTLH
TRBV7-9	.	TRBJ2-7	ASSSTGYEQY
TRBV10-3	.	TRBJ2-7	AISEGPPEQY
TRBV6-1	.	TRBJ2-3	ASSEQGTDTQY
TRBV6-5	.	TRBJ1-2	ASRSAGVYGYT
TRBV19	.	TRBJ1-1	ASSIGGQGRDGGF
TRBV6-4	.	TRBJ1-2	ASSDSKAGGEYGYT
TRBV7-2	.	TRBJ2-7	ASSLNPTNYEQY
TRBV30	.	TRBJ2-2	AWSVSRGTGELF
TRBV5-1	.	TRBJ1-5	ASSLGSTDSNQPQH
TRBV7-9	TRBD1	TRBJ1-3	ASSPDRGGGNTIY
TRBV29-1	TRBD1	TRBJ1-1	SVEEGSAGTA
TRBV25-1	.	TRBJ2-4	ASKGDLGPHQY
TRBV18	TRBD1	TRBJ2-7	ASSPRDRVPYEQY
TRBV19	.	TRBJ1-1	ASSIISRGTEAF
TRBV5-1	.	TRBJ1-1	ASSTGQTEAF
TRBV11-2	TRBD2	TRBJ2-3	ASSPKRGATGTQY
TRBV6-6	TRBD1	TRBJ2-2	ASSLDRGYHGELF
TRBV18	.	TRBJ1-5	ASSLTGGANQPQH
TRBV27	.	TRBJ1-5	ASSLSNSNQPQH
TRBV7-3	.	TRBJ1-1	ASSLQLHTEAF
TRBV11-3	TRBD2	TRBJ2-5	ASSLDGGAQETQY
TRBV30	.	TRBJ2-1	ALSGQYNEQF